This TCR beta chain was sequenced during a study of T-cell memory formation after mild COVID-19. Whole-study findings and limits: Some responding clones appeared in pre-infection memory, suggesting cross-reactive memory joined. Among CD4+ contracting clones, most were CM and EM, and CD8+ ones EMRA.

MiXCR, applied by TCRdb to the 5' RACE reads, yields one record per CDR3 protein. The sample consists of roughly 250,000 distinct CDR3 sequences, roughly 17% of them appearing once. With regard to this clonotype: Antigen: not known.

The sequence was collected from a young man who had mild COVID-19 (a few samples of this study predate the infection). Cell type and time point are not known. The sample was PBMCs or a T cell subset sorted from them (not recorded which).

The CDR3 loop reads CSARSVDGNIQYF. CDR3 in DNA: TGCAGTGCCCGGAGTGTTGACGGAAACATTCAGTACTTC. The chain employs TRBV20-1 and TRBJ2-4; no clear D. The length of the CDR3 is 13 residues. V lost 6 bases and J 6 bases, leaving 15 bases between the germline ends. Looked up from germline, CDR1 is DFQATT and CDR2 is SNEGSKA (reference sequence).